This TCR beta chain is from a study of early T cells in non-severe SARS-CoV-2 infection. Germline V gene sequence: CDR1 ENHRY, CDR2 SYGVKD. The CDR3 runs to 14 residues. Trimming removed 0 bases from V and 6 bases from J; junction bases left unmatched: 0. TCRdb re-called the 5' RACE reads with MiXCR, one entry per CDR3 protein. The table has 25,000 to 30,000 distinct CDR3 sequences, 3.5% to 4.5% seen once. This clonotype has a count of ten or more. The source of this sequence is an adult who was a healthcare worker with PCR-confirmed SARS-CoV-2 infection or an uninfected control (not recorded which). Material: whole blood. V gene TRBV10-3 combines with J gene TRBJ2-3; 10 nucleotides match TRBD2. The CDR3 is CAISESTSGDTQYF. For the CDR3, the DNA is TGTGCCATCAGTGAGTCGACTAGCGGGGATACGCAGTATTTT.